A single sample gave rise to the 32 T cell receptor beta chains below, sequenced in a study of blood T cell repertoires in COVID-19. Profiled with immunoSEQ multiplex PCR; TCRdb holds only in-frame clones, not every one. Of approximately 190,000 clones listed, 70% to 90% are singletons. The sequenced sample consisted of peripheral blood. The receptors stem from a woman aged 40 to 50 who had recovered from COVID-19.

This chain connects TRBV7-2 to TRBJ1-2; possible D gene TRBD1, 5 bases. The CDR3 loop spans 14 amino acids. V lost 4 bases, J lost 0 bases, and 9 bases lay in between. From germline, CDR1 is SGHTA and CDR2 FQGNSA. CDR3 sequence reads: CASSSGGANYGYTF. The CDR3 DNA is TGTGCCAGCAGCTCCGGGGGGGCTAACTATGGCTACACCTTC.

The gene calls are TRBV20-1 and TRBJ1-3, with 7 positions matching TRBD1. CDR1 DFQATT and CDR2 SNEGSKA come from the germline V gene (reference sequence). CDR3 length: 16 residues. V shed 3 bases, J shed 6 bases, and the junction held 14 bases outside the gene matches. The chain's CDR3 is CSASPPPGTAENTIYF. CDR3 DNA sequence: TGCAGTGCTAGTCCCCCCCCCGGGACAGCGGAAAACACCATATATTTT.

This sequence joins TRBV19 and TRBJ2-1, with 15 bases lining up with TRBD2. CDR3 length equals 16 residues. Germline CDR1 and CDR2: LNHDA and SQIVND (reference sequence). V lost 6 bases, J lost 5 bases, and 5 bases stayed unmatched. CDR3 in DNA: TGTGCCAGTAGGGGACTAGCGGGAGGACGTGACAATGAGCAGTTCTTC. Translation gives CASRGLAGGRDNEQFF.

The chain recombines TRBV6-2 or TRBV6-3 with TRBJ2-5; a possible D gene is TRBD1 (7 bases). Deletions cut 1 base from V and 4 bases from J, with 10 bases between. The CDR3 sequence is 14 residues long. Germline assignment: CDR1 MNHEY and CDR2 SVGEGT. CDR3 sequence (DNA): TGTGCCAGCAGTTACTTCCAGGGGGGAGAGACCCAGTACTTC. Translation gives CASSYFQGGETQYF.

This chain links TRBV15 with TRBJ1-5; D gene ambiguous. CDR1 and CDR2 (germline): LNHNV, YYDKDF (reference sequence). The germline V and J ends were trimmed by 0 bases and 7 bases, with 13 bases remaining between them. CDR3 size: 15 residues. This chain's CDR3 is CATSRDRSGAQPQHF. As DNA, the CDR3 is TGTGCCACCAGCAGAGATAGGTCAGGCGCACAGCCCCAGCATTTT.

The V and J genes are TRBV28 and TRBJ2-5; D perhaps matches TRBD1 (8 bases). CDR3 length: 14 residues. The germline V and J ends were trimmed by 6 bases and 5 bases, with 16 bases remaining between them. CDR1 is MDHEN, CDR2 SYDVKM, per germline. This CDR3 is CASRPTGEGETQYF. Written as DNA, the CDR3 is TGTGCCAGCAGACCGACAGGGGAGGGCGAGACCCAGTACTTC.

The chain carries TRBV6-6 and TRBJ2-5, with 9 bases that match TRBD1. CDR1 is MNHNY, CDR2 SVGAGI, per germline (reference sequence). Trimming cost V 6 bases and J 7 bases; bases outside gene matches: 12. This CDR3 has 15 amino acids. CDR3 DNA sequence: TGTGCCAGCAGCCCTCCGGGACAGGGACCGCGGACCCAGTACTTC. Translated: CASSPPGQGPRTQYF.

The chain has TRBV7-2 and TRBJ1-5, with D maybe TRBD1 (6 bases). V lost 5 bases, J lost 4 bases, and 18 bases lay in between. The CDR3 consists of 16 residues. Germline V CDR1 and CDR2: SGHTA, FQGNSA. The CDR3: CASSPGQLKVNQPQHF. CDR3 DNA sequence: TGTGCCAGCAGCCCAGGACAGTTAAAGGTAAATCAGCCCCAGCATTTT.

The chain uses TRBV10-1 and TRBJ2-5; D gene unclear. Trimming took 6 bases from V and 4 from J, leaving 21 bases between them. The CDR3 consists of 16 residues. Germline CDR1 and CDR2: WNHNN and SYGVQD (reference sequence). The DNA of the CDR3 is TGCGCCAGCAGGAGAACCACCATTTTACCAGGAGAGACCCAGTACTTC. Encoded protein: CASRRTTILPGETQYF.

The J gene is TRBJ1-5, the V gene TRBV10-3; TRBD1 matches at 10 bases. The CDR3 is 15 amino acids. V dropped 5 bases and J dropped 3; count of bases not matched to a gene: 4. Germline V gene sequence: CDR1 ENHRY, CDR2 SYGVKD. The CDR3 region is CAISKDRGINQPQHF. The CDR3 DNA follows: TGTGCCATCAGTAAGGACAGGGGGATCAATCAGCCCCAGCATTTT.

This chain's CDR3 is CASSQKDREGNQPQHF. The CDR3 bases are TGTGCCAGCAGCCAAAAGGATAGGGAGGGAAATCAGCCCCAGCATTTT. This chain joins TRBV14 and TRBJ1-5; D call uncertain. The V end was cut by 2 bases, the J end by 4 bases, with 15 bases between. CDR1 is SGHDN and CDR2 is FVKESK in the germline V gene. This CDR3 has 16 residues.

This rearrangement joins TRBV19 to TRBJ1-2; TRBD1 aligns across 9 bases. The V gene end was trimmed by 4 bases and the J gene end by 8 bases; junction bases not matched to a gene: 11. The CDR3 has 15 amino acids. Germline loops: CDR1 LNHDA, CDR2 SQIVND (reference sequence). The CDR3 DNA sequence: TGTGCCAGTAGTACGTATAAACAGGGGGCACGCGGCTACACCTTC. Translating gives CASSTYKQGARGYTF.

This clone was observed a handful of times. This rearrangement joins TRBV4-3 to TRBJ2-2; the match to TRBD1 covers 7 bases. Germline V lookup: CDR1 LGHNA, CDR2 YSLEER. This CDR3 region has 17 residues. J gave up 1 base and V 1 base, and 6 bases lay outside the gene matches. The CDR3 sequence: CASSQGSDRVNTGELFF. CDR3 nucleotides: TGCGCCAGCAGCCAAGGATCAGACAGGGTGAACACCGGGGAGCTGTTTTTT.

This clone turned up a few times. J is TRBJ2-1 and V is TRBV21-1; the DNA was not compared with TRBD2, the D call given in the table. TRBV21-1 is classified as a pseudogene. The CDR3 has 18 residues. This CDR3 reads CASSPWSRGPGTYNEQFF. The CDR3 nucleotides read TGTGCCAGCAGCCCATGGAGCCGAGGGCCCGGAACCTACAATGAGCAGTTCTTC.

The chain uses TRBV4-1 and TRBJ2-3, with D possibly matching TRBD2 (6 bases). V lost 3 bases and J lost 2, with 15 bases in between. Germline CDR1 reads MGHRA; CDR2 reads YSYEKL. This CDR3 region has 16 residues. DNA for the CDR3: TGCGCCAGCAGCCACCCGGGGCGGGATACCACAGATACGCAGTATTTT. Protein: CASSHPGRDTTDTQYF.

This chain connects TRBV4-2 to TRBJ2-2, with a tentative D call TRBD1 (6 bases). Deletions cut 3 bases from V and 6 bases from J, with 17 bases between. The CDR3 is 16 residues long. Per germline, CDR1 LGHNA and CDR2 YNFKEQ. CDR3 sequence (DNA): TGTGCCAGCAGCCACTACCTCCGGGACACAGCCGGGGAGCTGTTTTTT. Translated, it gives CASSHYLRDTAGELFF.

V is TRBV20-1 and J is TRBJ1-1; D is unclear. Looked up from germline, CDR1 is DFQATT and CDR2 is SNEGSKA (reference sequence). The CDR3 length is 15 residues. The V end was cut by 3 bases, the J end by 6 bases, with 20 bases between. The CDR3 bases are TGCAGTGCTAGTCGAGTTGGAGCGGGGTTTGCTGAAGCTTTCTTT. As protein: CSASRVGAGFAEAFF.

V is TRBV6-5 and J is TRBJ2-7; 12 nucleotides align to TRBD2. The CDR3 covers 15 residues. Germline CDR1 MNHEY, CDR2 SVGAGI. After removal of 0 bases from V and 7 bases from J, the junction contained 4 bases not matched to a gene. This chain's CDR3 is CASSYSRLAGDEQYF. The CDR3 nucleotides are TGTGCCAGCAGTTACTCTAGACTAGCGGGAGATGAGCAGTACTTC.

This chain connects TRBV12-3 or TRBV12-4 to TRBJ1-2; a possible D gene is TRBD1 (5 bases). The V gene lost 3 bases and the J gene lost 7 bases, with 6 bases spanning the gap. CDR3 length: 11 residues. The CDR3 region has the DNA TGTGCCAGCAGTTTGGACACTGGCTACACCTTC. Translated: CASSLDTGYTF.

This rearrangement joins TRBV25-1 to TRBJ2-5, with D tentatively TRBD1 (5 bases). Germline loops: CDR1 MGHDK, CDR2 SYGVNS. The CDR3 is 15 amino acids. V was shortened by 7 bases and J by 2 bases, with 17 bases between the two germline ends. In DNA form, the CDR3 reads TGTGCCAGCATAGGGGCCCGAGGAATTCAAGAGACCCAGTACTTC. It encodes CASIGARGIQETQYF.

The V call is TRBV6-5, the J call TRBJ1-1, with D tentatively TRBD1 (5 bases). CDR3 size: 15 residues. Trimming pared 8 bases from V and 5 bases from J, leaving 21 bases between. CDR1 is MNHEY, CDR2 SVGAGI, per germline. The CDR3 reads CASVVSDNLRTEAFF. The DNA of the CDR3 is TGTGCCAGCGTCGTCTCGGACAATCTTAGGACTGAAGCTTTCTTT.

The chain combines TRBV6-5 with TRBJ1-5; perhaps TRBD1 as D (5 bases). There are 15 residues in the CDR3. CDR1 and CDR2 (germline): MNHEY, SVGAGI. With 6 bases removed from V and 0 bases from J, the gap between germline ends came to 12 bases. CDR3 amino acids: CASRPTELSNQPQHF. DNA of the CDR3: TGTGCCAGCAGGCCGACAGAACTTAGCAATCAGCCCCAGCATTTT.

The chain uses TRBV27 and TRBJ2-3, with a tentative D call TRBD2 (5 bases). V was clipped by 5 bases and J by 5 bases, with 17 bases between them. Germline assignment: CDR1 MNHEY and CDR2 SMNVEV (reference sequence). CDR3 size: 15 residues. The CDR3 is CASSRNPGLGDTQYF. The CDR3 DNA reads TGTGCCAGCAGTAGAAACCCCGGACTGGGAGATACGCAGTATTTT.

The V gene is TRBV7-9, the J gene TRBJ2-1; D possibly corresponds to TRBD1 (5 bases). The CDR3 covers 15 residues. V lost 1 base and J 9 bases, leaving 16 bases between the germline ends. Germline CDR1 SEHNR, CDR2 FQNEAQ (reference sequence). CDR3: CASSLELKAGSEQFF. CDR3 nucleotides: TGTGCCAGCAGCTTAGAACTGAAAGCAGGGTCTGAGCAGTTCTTC.

This clone has more than one count but fewer than ten. This chain uses TRBV30 with TRBJ2-2, with 10 bases fitting TRBD1. The CDR3 sequence is 17 residues long. V lost 4 bases to trimming and J lost 4 bases; unmatched junction nucleotides: 12. Germline V gene sequence: CDR1 GTSNPN, CDR2 SVGIG (reference sequence). The CDR3 here is CAWTVMPGQGITGELFF. CDR3 bases: TGTGCCTGGACCGTAATGCCGGGACAGGGGATCACCGGGGAGCTGTTTTTT.

The chain joins TRBV7-9 to TRBJ2-3; 9 bases map to TRBD1. Losses at the gene ends were 7 bases for V and 3 bases for J; bases not matched to a gene: 5. The CDR3 totals 14 residues. Per the germline V gene, CDR1 is SEHNR and CDR2 is FQNEAQ (reference sequence). The DNA for the CDR3 is TGTGCCAGCATGAGGGACAGGGCGACAGATACGCAGTATTTT. This gives the protein CASMRDRATDTQYF.

V is TRBV7-2 and J is TRBJ2-7; 7 positions agree with TRBD2. The CDR3 is made up of 15 amino acids. Germline V gene lookup returns CDR1 SGHTA and CDR2 FQGNSA. V was pared by 1 base and J by 3 bases, with 6 bases of the junction left unmatched. The CDR3 DNA reads as TGTGCCAGCAGCTTAGTGTCTAGCGGTCTCTACGAGCAGTACTTC. Amino acid sequence: CASSLVSSGLYEQYF.

The genes are TRBV11-3 and TRBJ2-3; D is unresolved. Between the trimmed V and J ends, which lost 4 bases and 0 bases, there was a span of 14 bases. The CDR3 consists of 16 residues. Germline CDR1 reads SGHNT; CDR2 reads YENEEA. The CDR3 coding sequence is TGTGCCAGCAGCTCGGTAGCAACGGAGAGCACAGATACGCAGTATTTT. Amino acids: CASSSVATESTDTQYF.

The J gene is TRBJ2-7, the V gene TRBV19, with D possibly matching TRBD1 (7 bases). CDR1 is LNHDA and CDR2 is SQIVND in the germline V gene (reference sequence). V was clipped by 4 bases and J by 0 bases, with 16 bases between them. The CDR3 spans 16 residues. The CDR3 nucleotides are TGTGCCAGTAGTAGGACAGGAGGGGGTAGCTCCTACGAGCAGTACTTC. This translates into CASSRTGGGSSYEQYF.

V usage is TRBV27 and J usage is TRBJ1-5, with a possible D match to TRBD1 (6 bases). Germline-derived CDR1 and CDR2 are MNHEY and SMNVEV (reference sequence). Trimming shortened V by 3 bases and J by 4 bases, and 7 bases separated the two germline ends. This CDR3 contains 13 residues. CDR3 loop: CASSFQGNQPQHF. CDR3 nucleotides: TGTGCCAGCAGTTTTCAGGGGAATCAGCCCCAGCATTTT.

This sequence joins TRBV6-2 or TRBV6-3 and TRBJ2-7, with D possibly being TRBD2 (5 bases). The CDR3 totals 12 residues. V was cut by 2 bases and J by 6 bases, with 8 bases left in between. The germline V gene has CDR1 MNHEY and CDR2 SVGEGT. The CDR3 DNA reads as TGTGCCAGCAGTTACGCCGCGGGCGAGCAGTACTTC. Protein product: CASSYAAGEQYF.

This chain links TRBV19 with TRBJ1-1, with 11 bases that match TRBD1. The CDR3 has 12 amino acids. The germline CDR1 and CDR2 sequences are LNHDA and SQIVND (reference sequence). The J segment lost 7 bases and the V segment lost 10 bases, leaving 5 bases of the junction unmatched. The CDR3 here is CATLDRGHEAFF. For the CDR3, the DNA is TGTGCCACCCTGGACAGGGGGCATGAAGCTTTCTTT. Full variable domain (outside the CDR3, taken from reference TRBV19 and TRBJ1-1): DGGITQSPKYLFRKEGQNVTLSCEQNLNHDAMYWYRQDPGQGLRLIYYSQIVNDFQKGDIAEGYSVSREKKESFPLTVTSAQKNPTAFYLCATLDRGHEAFFGQGTRLTVV.